These 14 T cell receptor beta chains were sequenced from one sample in a study of response to subunit inactivated influenza vaccine. TCRdb reanalysed the RT-PCR reads using MiXCR and keeps one entry per CDR3 protein. This table has about 190,000 distinct CDR3 sequences, over 13% appearing once. The starting material was CD8+ T cells sorted from PBMCs, obtained 4 to 6 days after vaccination. These receptors came from a man in his forties or fifties who received an inactivated influenza vaccine.

This chain joins TRBV4-2 and TRBJ2-2, with 8 bases lining up with TRBD2. The J segment lost 7 bases and the V segment lost 0 bases, leaving 7 bases of the junction unmatched. The CDR3 is 16 amino acids. The germline gives CDR1 LGHNA, CDR2 YNFKEQ. The CDR3 here is CASSQERGASLGELFF. The CDR3 bases are TGTGCCAGCAGCCAAGAGCGGGGGGCCAGTCTCGGGGAGCTGTTTTTT.

This clonotype was observed many times. The chain couples TRBV4-2 to TRBJ1-1, with a possible D match to TRBD1 (5 bases). There are 16 residues in the CDR3. The germline V and J ends were trimmed by 0 bases and 4 bases, with 15 bases remaining between them. The germline CDR1 and CDR2 sequences are LGHNA and YNFKEQ. Here the CDR3 DNA reads TGTGCCAGCAGCCAAGAGGAAGGGGCTATGGGCACTGAAGCTTTCTTT. It encodes CASSQEEGAMGTEAFF.

This rearrangement joins TRBV4-2 to TRBJ2-3; 9 positions agree with TRBD2. The length of the CDR3 is 16 residues. Germline V gene data show CDR1 as LGHNA and CDR2 as YNFKEQ. V dropped 6 bases and J dropped 0; count of bases not matched to a gene: 7. CDR3 residues: CASSQRLAVSTDTQYF. In DNA form, the CDR3 reads TGTGCCAGCAGTCAGAGACTAGCGGTTAGCACAGATACGCAGTATTTT.

The genes are TRBV12-3 or TRBV12-4 and TRBJ1-1; D unresolved. Trimming took off 3 bases at V and 7 bases at J, with 9 bases between the two ends. The CDR3 runs to 12 residues. The CDR3 region is CASSFDRSEAFF. Here the CDR3 DNA reads TGTGCCAGCAGTTTCGATAGAAGTGAAGCTTTCTTT.

This clonotype was detected many times. The chain carries TRBV6-2 or TRBV6-3 and TRBJ2-1; D gene ambiguous. This CDR3 contains 13 residues. Germline V gene lookup returns CDR1 MNHEY and CDR2 SVGEGT. Trimming removed 8 bases from V and 3 bases from J, with 11 bases in between. CDR3 nucleotides: TGTGCCAGCTACACATCTTACTACAATGAGCAGTTCTTC. Amino acids: CASYTSYYNEQFF.

Only a few counts were recorded for this clonotype. The V gene is TRBV29-1, the J gene TRBJ2-5; D is ambiguous. Germline V gene data show CDR1 as SQVTM and CDR2 as ANQGSEA. V lost 2 bases and J lost 3, with 13 bases in between. The CDR3 spans 14 residues. CDR3 residues: CSVERLALEETQYF. CDR3 bases: TGCAGCGTTGAAAGGTTAGCTTTGGAAGAGACCCAGTACTTC.

The gene calls are TRBV30 and TRBJ2-7; 7 bases agree with TRBD2. CDR3 length equals 12 residues. Looked up from germline, CDR1 is GTSNPN and CDR2 is SVGIG (reference sequence). V dropped 5 bases and J dropped 1; count of bases not matched to a gene: 2. CDR3 DNA sequence: TGTGCCTGGGGACTAGGGTCCTACGAGCAGTACTTC. Translated, it gives CAWGLGSYEQYF. Drawing the rest from reference TRBV30 and TRBJ2-7, the complete variable domain is SQTIHQWPATLVQPVGSPLSLECTVEGTSNPNLYWYRQAAGRGLQLLFYSVGIGQISSEVPQNLSASRPQDRQFILSSKKLLLSDSGFYLCAWGLGSYEQYFGPGTRLTVT.

The rearrangement uses TRBV7-9 and TRBJ2-2, with D unclear. The V gene's germline CDR1 is SEHNR and CDR2 FQNEAQ (reference sequence). Deletions cut 5 bases from V and 1 base from J, with 5 bases between. The CDR3 is 13 amino acids. The CDR3 sequence is CASSPKNTGELFF. The CDR3 DNA reads TGTGCCAGCAGCCCTAAGAACACCGGGGAGCTGTTTTTT.

The CDR3 region has the DNA TGCAGCGCCCAAGTGACAGGGTCATATGGCTACACCTTC. The encoded protein is CSAQVTGSYGYTF. This rearrangement joins TRBV29-1 to TRBJ1-2; 7 nucleotides line up with TRBD1. Germline V gives CDR1 SQVTM, CDR2 ANQGSEA. CDR3 length: 13 residues. After removal of 7 bases from V and 5 bases from J, the junction contained 10 bases not matched to a gene.

This clonotype appeared a few times. The chain recombines TRBV28 with TRBJ2-1; 8 bases are shared with TRBD1. The CDR3 is 15 residues long. V trimming: 7 bases; J trimming: 0 bases; junction bases outside the gene matches: 5. Germline CDR1 and CDR2: MDHEN and SYDVKM. CDR3 coding DNA: TGTGCCAGCACCCGGACAGGGAGCTCCTACAATGAGCAGTTCTTC. Translated: CASTRTGSSYNEQFF.

This clonotype was detected only a few times. This chain connects TRBV25-1 to TRBJ1-2; 9 bases map to TRBD1. The CDR3 is made up of 13 amino acids. The ends lost 6 bases at V and 5 bases at J; junction bases unmatched: 4. Germline CDR1 is MGHDK and CDR2 is SYGVNS. In DNA form, the CDR3 reads TGTGCCAGCAGCACCGGGACAGGGTATGGCTACACCTTC. Residues: CASSTGTGYGYTF.

This clonotype has only a few counts. The chain employs TRBV5-5 and TRBJ2-1; D may be TRBD2 (6 bases). The V gene's germline CDR1 is SGHKS and CDR2 YYEKEE (reference sequence). V shed 4 bases and J shed 8 bases, with 19 bases lying between them. The CDR3 loop spans 15 amino acids. The CDR3 here is CASSPGVALGYEQFF. The DNA for the CDR3 is TGTGCCAGCAGCCCGGGAGTAGCGTTAGGTTATGAGCAGTTCTTC. The full variable domain, in which reference TRBV5-5 and TRBJ2-1 provide the parts outside the CDR3, is DAGVTQSPTHLIKTRGQQVTLRCSPISGHKSVSWYQQVLGQGPQFIFQYYEKEERGRGNFPDRFSARQFPNYSSELNVNALLLGDSALYLCASSPGVALGYEQFFGPGTRLTVL.

This clonotype has a handful of counts. The chain couples TRBV9 to TRBJ2-1; 7 bases align to TRBD2. V dropped 3 bases and J dropped 5; count of bases not matched to a gene: 5. The germline V gene has CDR1 SGDLS and CDR2 YYNGEE. The CDR3 covers 14 residues. CDR3 sequence: CASSGRSGNNEQFF. The CDR3 DNA is TGTGCCAGCAGCGGACGGAGCGGGAACAATGAGCAGTTCTTC.

This clonotype was picked up many times. The chain employs TRBV27 and TRBJ2-7, with 9 positions matching TRBD2. CDR3 length: 15 residues. Germline values: CDR1 MNHEY, CDR2 SMNVEV (reference sequence). Trimming cost V 0 bases and J 3 bases; bases outside gene matches: 3. Here the CDR3 reads CASSLSLAGLYEQYF. CDR3 DNA: TGTGCCAGCAGTTTATCCCTAGCGGGACTCTACGAGCAGTACTTC.